Below are 27 T cell receptor beta chains sequenced from a single sample in a study of metastatic and nonmetastatic thyroid tumors. TCRdb used MiXCR to call clones anew from the PCR reads. This sample has tens of thousands of clones, with about 4% found just once. Every patient was untreated before thyroid surgery. Sequenced input: blood. The receptor set was obtained from a female donor with papillary thyroid cancer or a benign thyroid nodule (not recorded which). Some clones in this sample may be carry-over from other donors' samples.

The rearrangement uses TRBV28 and TRBJ2-7; the match to TRBD1 covers 9 bases. After removal of 4 bases from V and 4 bases from J, the junction contained 11 bases not matched to a gene. Germline V gene lookup returns CDR1 MDHEN and CDR2 SYDVKM. The CDR3 runs to 16 residues. CDR3 sequence reads: CASSSPKDRGEYEQYF. The CDR3 coding sequence is TGTGCCAGCAGTTCGCCAAAGGACAGGGGTGAATACGAGCAGTACTTC.

At least ten counts were recorded for this clone. The V and J genes are TRBV27 and TRBJ1-1; D is perhaps TRBD1 (5 bases). The CDR3 is made up of 15 amino acids. The V end lost 2 bases, the J end lost 7 bases, and 17 bases lay between the germline ends. CDR1 is MNHEY and CDR2 is SMNVEV in the germline V gene (reference sequence). DNA of the CDR3: TGTGCCAGCAGTTTAGGCCTGGGGGTACACGGTGAAGCTTTCTTT. Protein product: CASSLGLGVHGEAFF.

In this sample, this clone turned up many times. The chain has TRBV5-6 and TRBJ2-7; D might be TRBD2 (5 bases). There are 11 residues in the CDR3. The V gene lost 2 bases and the J gene lost 9 bases, with 9 bases spanning the gap. CDR1 and CDR2 from the germline V gene are SGHDT and YYEEEE. The chain's CDR3 is CASSLEGVQYF. CDR3 sequence (DNA): TGTGCCAGCAGCTTAGAGGGAGTGCAGTACTTC.

V gene TRBV5-1 combines with J gene TRBJ2-1; TRBD2 might be the D (5 bases). Per the germline V gene, CDR1 is SGHRS and CDR2 is YFSETQ. CDR3 length: 14 residues. Trimming pared 7 bases from V and 5 bases from J, leaving 16 bases between. CDR3 nucleotide sequence: TGCGCCAGCTTTCGGGAACTAACCCACAATGAGCAGTTCTTC. Translation: CASFRELTHNEQFF.

In regard to this clone: One base away lies a much larger clone, so this may be a sequencing read error. The chain couples TRBV20-1 to TRBJ2-5; no definite D call. CDR3 size: 12 residues. Per the germline V gene, CDR1 is DFQATT and CDR2 is SNEGSKA (reference sequence). This CDR3 is CSATGLKETQHF. CDR3 sequence (DNA): TGCAGTGCTACGGGTCTGAAGGAGACCCAGCACTTC.

This clone has ten or more counts. The chain combines TRBV6-4 with TRBJ2-1, with TRBD1 as a possible D gene (5 bases). V lost 0 bases, J lost 8 bases, and 14 bases lay in between. This CDR3 contains 15 residues. Germline assignment: CDR1 MRHNA and CDR2 SNTAGT. CDR3 nucleotide sequence: TGTGCCAGCAGTGACTCCACGGACAACCTCGATGAGCAGTTCTTC. This gives the protein CASSDSTDNLDEQFF.

This clone was counted at least ten times. The chain uses TRBV10-3 and TRBJ2-7; possible D gene TRBD1, 5 bases. The CDR3 has 12 amino acids. The germline gives CDR1 ENHRY, CDR2 SYGVKD. V was trimmed by 10 bases and J by 2 bases, leaving 12 bases between them. The DNA for the CDR3 is TGTGCCACGGCGACAGTCACCTACGAGCAGTACTTC. It is translated as CATATVTYEQYF.

There are many counts of this clone. V and J are TRBV24-1 and TRBJ2-2; D is unresolved. Between the trimmed V and J ends, which lost 3 bases and 6 bases, there was a span of 16 bases. CDR1 is KGHDR and CDR2 is SFDVKD in the germline V gene. This CDR3 has 16 amino acids. The CDR3: CATSDLTLSPPGELFF. Here the CDR3 DNA reads TGTGCCACCAGTGATCTAACCCTAAGCCCACCCGGGGAGCTGTTTTTT.

This clone has more than one count but fewer than ten. Germline is not matched at one junction end, which may reflect a read error. The CDR3 region has the DNA TGTGCCACCCGACAGGGACAATATAATCCACCCCTCCACTTT. It translates to CATRQGQYNPPLHF. The V gene is TRBV19, the J gene TRBJ1-6, with 7 bases that match TRBD1. The CDR3 is 14 amino acids. Germline lookup yields CDR1 LNHDA and CDR2 SQIVND (reference sequence).

This clone is categorized as medium-sized. The rearrangement joins TRBV6-1 to TRBJ1-2; D is unclear. The germline gives CDR1 MNHNS, CDR2 SASEGT. This CDR3 has 16 residues. V was clipped by 3 bases and J by 6 bases, with 20 bases between them. CDR3 nucleotides: TGTGCCAGCAGTGACCCATGGGCCGGGGAGAGAAATGGCTACACCTTC. Amino acids: CASSDPWAGERNGYTF.

This CDR3 is CASSLGGNYGYTF. CDR3 sequence (DNA): TGTGCCAGTAGTTTAGGGGGGAACTATGGCTACACCTTC. The gene calls are TRBV19 and TRBJ1-2, with a possible D match to TRBD1 (6 bases). This CDR3 has 13 amino acids. Germline loops: CDR1 LNHDA, CDR2 SQIVND (reference sequence). The V gene lost 5 bases and the J gene lost 2 bases, with 9 bases spanning the gap. Full variable domain (remainder filled in from reference TRBV19 and TRBJ1-2): DGGITQSPKYLFRKEGQNVTLSCEQNLNHDAMYWYRQDPGQGLRLIYYSQIVNDFQKGDIAEGYSVSREKKESFPLTVTSAQKNPTAFYLCASSLGGNYGYTFGSGTRLTVV.

This clone was detected only a few times. The chain links TRBV30 to TRBJ2-7, with D possibly TRBD2 on 7 matching bases. The length of the CDR3 is 14 residues. Trimming shortened V by 8 bases and J by 2 bases, and 19 bases separated the two germline ends. Germline V gene lookup returns CDR1 GTSNPN and CDR2 SVGIG (reference sequence). This CDR3 reads CAKTKKGGAYEQYF. The CDR3 DNA reads as TGTGCCAAAACAAAAAAGGGGGGGGCCTACGAGCAGTACTTC.

This clone was picked up many times. J is TRBJ2-3 and V is TRBV3-1; a weak D match, TRBD1 (6 bases). V lost 1 base, J lost 5 bases, and 13 bases lay in between. CDR3 length equals 15 residues. Germline assignment: CDR1 LGHDT and CDR2 YNNKEL (reference sequence). The CDR3 spells CASSQGDTLRDTQYF. The DNA for the CDR3 is TGTGCCAGCAGCCAAGGGGACACCCTCCGAGATACGCAGTATTTT.

The chain carries TRBV28 and TRBJ1-2; D uncertain. From germline, CDR1 is MDHEN and CDR2 SYDVKM. V was trimmed by 6 bases and J by 8 bases, leaving 19 bases between them. The CDR3 totals 14 residues. CDR3 protein: CASRALAGKWGYTF. CDR3 bases: TGTGCCAGCAGGGCCTTAGCGGGCAAATGGGGCTACACCTTC.

The chain joins TRBV14 to TRBJ2-2; 10 bases fit TRBD2. Germline V CDR1 and CDR2: SGHDN, FVKESK. Germline trimming cut 0 bases from V and 3 bases from J; bases unmatched to any gene: 4. This CDR3 has 17 residues. The CDR3 coding sequence is TGTGCCAGCAGCCAAGATCGGACTAGCGGCGACACCGGGGAGCTGTTTTTT. Translation gives CASSQDRTSGDTGELFF.

This clone was counted ten times or more. The chain is built from TRBV4-2 and TRBJ2-7; the match to TRBD2 covers 12 bases. The CDR3 length is 15 residues. CDR1 and CDR2 from the germline V gene are LGHNA and YNFKEQ. The V and J ends lost 4 bases and 3 bases, in that order; junction bases with no gene match: 4. In nucleotides, the CDR3 is TGTGCCAGCAGCCCATGGACTAGCGGGGACTACGAGCAGTACTTC. Translating it yields CASSPWTSGDYEQYF.

In its sample, this clone ranks as medium-sized (0.01 to 0.1%). The gene calls are TRBV19 and TRBJ1-2, with TRBD1 as a possible D gene (6 bases). The length of the CDR3 is 13 residues. Germline V gene lookup returns CDR1 LNHDA and CDR2 SQIVND (reference sequence). The V end lost 5 bases, the J end lost 5 bases, and 12 bases lay between the germline ends. In DNA form, the CDR3 reads TGTGCCAGTAGTGACCGGGACAAATATGGCTACACCTTC. Protein sequence: CASSDRDKYGYTF.

The chain uses TRBV10-2 and TRBJ1-1; D is unresolved. The germline V and J ends were trimmed by 6 bases and 6 bases, with 11 bases remaining between them. There are 12 residues in the CDR3. Germline lookup yields CDR1 WSHSY and CDR2 SAAADI. CDR3 residues: CASSGPGAEAFF. The CDR3 region has the DNA TGCGCCAGCAGCGGCCCCGGGGCTGAAGCTTTCTTT.

The chain recombines TRBV7-8 with TRBJ2-1; 7 nucleotides match TRBD2. From germline, CDR1 is SGHVS and CDR2 FQNEAQ. This CDR3 has 16 amino acids. The V gene end was trimmed by 5 bases and the J gene end by 3 bases; junction bases not matched to a gene: 10. CDR3 in amino acids: CASSPPSGAGYNEQFF. DNA of the CDR3: TGTGCCAGCAGCCCGCCAAGCGGGGCAGGCTACAATGAGCAGTTCTTC.

The rearrangement joins TRBV12-3 or TRBV12-4 to TRBJ1-1, with 7 bases aligning to TRBD1. This CDR3 region has 13 residues. The J segment lost 3 bases and the V segment lost 6 bases, leaving 4 bases of the junction unmatched. CDR3 sequence (DNA): TGTGCCAGCAGACAGGGGTGGTACACTGAAGCTTTCTTT. This sequence encodes CASRQGWYTEAFF.

This clone was seen many times. The genes are TRBV9 and TRBJ2-7; possible D gene TRBD1, 6 bases. V was clipped by 4 bases and J by 5 bases, with 16 bases between them. CDR1 and CDR2 (germline): SGDLS, YYNGEE. The CDR3 sequence is 14 residues long. CDR3: CASSPRTGFNEQYF. CDR3 in DNA: TGTGCCAGCAGCCCAAGAACAGGGTTCAACGAGCAGTACTTC. The whole variable domain, filled in from reference TRBV9 and TRBJ2-7, reads DSGVTQTPKHLITATGQRVTLRCSPRSGDLSVYWYQQSLDQGLQFLIQYYNGEERAKGNILERFSAQQFPDLHSELNLSSLELGDSALYFCASSPRTGFNEQYFGPGTRLTVT.

The genes are TRBV19 and TRBJ1-2; 8 bases align to TRBD1. Germline V gene lookup returns CDR1 LNHDA and CDR2 SQIVND (reference sequence). The CDR3 has 16 residues. Trimming cost V 7 bases and J 7 bases; bases outside gene matches: 17. CDR3 DNA sequence: TGTGCCAGTACCATCAGTAGGGGCAGGGGGCATAGTGGCTACACCTTC. It translates to CASTISRGRGHSGYTF. The variable domain in full, with the rest retrieved from reference TRBV19 and TRBJ1-2, is DGGITQSPKYLFRKEGQNVTLSCEQNLNHDAMYWYRQDPGQGLRLIYYSQIVNDFQKGDIAEGYSVSREKKESFPLTVTSAQKNPTAFYLCASTISRGRGHSGYTFGSGTRLTVV.

This clone was seen repeatedly, ten times or more. This sequence joins TRBV5-1 and TRBJ2-7, with 11 positions matching TRBD2. From germline, CDR1 is SGHRS and CDR2 YFSETQ. The V segment lost 5 bases and the J segment 3 bases; nucleotides outside the gene matches: 4. The CDR3 totals 14 residues. The CDR3, as DNA: TGCGCCAGCAGACTGACTAGCGGGATCTACGAGCAGTACTTC. Amino acids: CASRLTSGIYEQYF. Based on the CDR3 plus reference TRBV5-1 and TRBJ2-7, the full variable domain is KAGVTQTPRYLIKTRGQQVTLSCSPISGHRSVSWYQQTPGQGLQFLFEYFSETQRNKGNFPGRFSGRQFSNSRSEMNVSTLELGDSALYLCASRLTSGIYEQYFGPGTRLTVT.

This clone appeared a few times. The V and J genes are TRBV18 and TRBJ2-1; 7 bases are a match to TRBD2. Per the germline V gene, CDR1 is KGHSH and CDR2 is LQKENI. The CDR3 sequence is 15 residues long. V lost 5 bases and J lost 0; bases outside the gene matches: 4. DNA of the CDR3: TGTGCCAGCTCATTCGGGGGGAGCTCCTACAATGAGCAGTTCTTC. Translation gives CASSFGGSSYNEQFF. Complete variable domain (other parts from reference TRBV18 and TRBJ2-1): NAGVMQNPRHLVRRRGQEARLRCSPMKGHSHVYWYRQLPEEGLKFMVYLQKENIIDESGMPKERFSAEFPKEGPSILRIQQVVRGDSAAYFCASSFGGSSYNEQFFGPGTRLTVL.

This clone came up a few times. Here the CDR3 DNA reads TGCAGCGTTGAAAATCCCAACGGGAGGGAGACCCAGTACTTC. Translating gives CSVENPNGRETQYF. The chain employs TRBV29-1 and TRBJ2-5; TRBD2 agrees at 7 bases. CDR1 SQVTM and CDR2 ANQGSEA come from the germline V gene. The ends lost 2 bases at V and 5 bases at J; junction bases unmatched: 8. The CDR3 contains 14 residues.

This clone was seen ten or more times. The genes are TRBV7-2 and TRBJ2-7; D is unresolved. The CDR3 is made up of 15 amino acids. From germline, CDR1 is SGHTA and CDR2 FQGNSA. The germline V and J ends were trimmed by 5 bases and 0 bases, with 14 bases remaining between them. CDR3 sequence reads: CASSLWWTPSYEQYF. DNA for the CDR3: TGTGCCAGCAGCCTATGGTGGACGCCCTCCTACGAGCAGTACTTC.

This clone is medium-sized (0.01 to 0.1%) within its sample. V gene TRBV6-1 combines with J gene TRBJ2-1, with D possibly being TRBD2 (5 bases). V lost 5 bases, J lost 0 bases, and 8 bases lay in between. Germline V gene lookup returns CDR1 MNHNS and CDR2 SASEGT. The CDR3 covers 14 residues. CDR3 sequence: CASSRLSSYNEQFF. In DNA, the CDR3 is TGTGCCAGCAGTAGACTAAGCTCCTACAATGAGCAGTTCTTC.